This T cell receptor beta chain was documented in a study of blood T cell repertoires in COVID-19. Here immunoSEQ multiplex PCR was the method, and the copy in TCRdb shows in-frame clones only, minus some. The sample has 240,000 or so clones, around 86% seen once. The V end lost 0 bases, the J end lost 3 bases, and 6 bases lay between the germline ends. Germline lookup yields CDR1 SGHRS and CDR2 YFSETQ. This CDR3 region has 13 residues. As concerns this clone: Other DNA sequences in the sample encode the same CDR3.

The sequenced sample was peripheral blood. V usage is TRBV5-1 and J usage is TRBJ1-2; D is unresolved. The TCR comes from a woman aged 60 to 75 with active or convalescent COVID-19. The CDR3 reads CASSLGRDYGYTF. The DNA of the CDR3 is TGCGCCAGCAGCTTGGGCCGGGACTATGGCTACACCTTC. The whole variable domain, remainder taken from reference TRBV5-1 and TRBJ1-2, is KAGVTQTPRYLIKTRGQQVTLSCSPISGHRSVSWYQQTPGQGLQFLFEYFSETQRNKGNFPGRFSGRQFSNSRSEMNVSTLELGDSALYLCASSLGRDYGYTFGSGTRLTVV.